The 17 T cell receptor beta chains below come from one sample, sequenced in a study of blood T cells in healthy people across ages (dated by TCRdb to 2014 to 2015). Receptors were amplified or captured by 5' RACE. Reads for this sample came from an Illumina HiSeq 2500. The second PCR ran for roughly 7 to 11 cycles and used a J-beta primer mix along with a sample-barcoded 5' primer. Through fastp at Q25 and MiXCR, TCRdb rebuilt clones from the public reads, retaining in-frame beta chains. Records with the same CDR3 protein are collapsed into one entry carrying the most frequent genes and DNA. The sample table lists about 970,000 distinct CDR3 sequences, approximately 50% of them with a count of one. Clones ranked in the top ten supply around 21% of the sample. Sequences were obtained from blood. The receptors shown here come from a woman aged 55-70 years in good health.

A few counts support this clonotype. CDR3: CSAGKVSGANVLTF. The CDR3 coding sequence is TGCAGTGCTGGCAAAGTTTCTGGGGCCAACGTCCTGACTTTC. The rearrangement uses TRBV20-1 and TRBJ2-6; no reliable D call. Trimming left V 5 bases short and J 1 base short, with 9 bases between. In germline, CDR1 is DFQATT, CDR2 SNEGSKA (reference sequence). This CDR3 has 14 amino acids.

V gene TRBV6-2 or TRBV6-3 combines with J gene TRBJ2-5; 7 bases map to TRBD2. With V trimmed by 0 bases and J by 13 bases, 11 bases remained unmatched. Per germline, CDR1 MNHEY and CDR2 SVGEGT. This CDR3 comprises 14 residues. The DNA of the CDR3 is TGTGCCAGCAGTTACTCGGGCGGGAGCTACGAGCGGTACTTC. This gives the protein CASSYSGGSYERYF.

The chain is built from TRBV4-2 and TRBJ2-1, with TRBD2 matching over 9 bases. With 0 bases clipped from V and 6 bases from J, the junction kept 6 bases outside the gene matches. This CDR3 comprises 16 residues. Germline CDR1 reads LGHNA; CDR2 reads YNFKEQ. The CDR3 reads CASSQEKLAGINEQFF. CDR3 DNA: TGTGCCAGCAGCCAAGAAAAGCTAGCGGGAATCAATGAGCAGTTCTTC.

This clonotype has only a few counts. The V gene is TRBV13, the J gene TRBJ2-6; D ambiguous. Between the trimmed V and J ends, which lost 3 bases and 0 bases, there was a span of 6 bases. The CDR3 consists of 15 residues. Germline assignment: CDR1 PRHDT and CDR2 FYEKMQ (reference sequence). CDR3 coding DNA: TGTGCCAGCAGCTTTCGGTACTCTGGGGCCAACGTCCTGACTTTC. Amino acids: CASSFRYSGANVLTF.

This clonotype was recorded only once. This rearrangement joins TRBV11-2 to TRBJ2-7, with D possibly being TRBD1 (6 bases). The DNA end favors TRBJ2-5, so the J call may be wrong. The CDR3 runs 14 residues. Germline loops: CDR1 SGHAT, CDR2 FQNNGV. The CDR3 reads CASSLATGLETQYF. The CDR3 region has the DNA TGTGCCAGCAGCTTGGCAACAGGGTTAGAGACCCAGTACTTC.

The gene calls are TRBV20-1 and TRBJ1-4; D gene ambiguous. V gave up 6 bases and J gave up 4 bases, with 12 bases separating them. The CDR3 loop spans 13 amino acids. Germline CDR1 reads DFQATT; CDR2 reads SNEGSKA (reference sequence). In DNA form, the CDR3 reads TGCAGTGCCCGCGGCGTCTATAATGAAAAACTGTTTTTT. Amino acids: CSARGVYNEKLFF.

This chain connects TRBV9 to TRBJ2-4, with 12 bases matching TRBD2. The J call may be faulty, since TRBJ2-7 better matches the DNA end. The CDR3 extends over 16 amino acids. Germline CDR1 reads SGDLS; CDR2 reads YYNGEE. The CDR3 loop reads CASSPRTSGMADEQYF. CDR3 bases: TGTGCCAGCAGCCCCCGGACTAGCGGGATGGCCGACGAGCAGTACTTC.

This clonotype was seen a few times. The chain links TRBV7-2 to TRBJ2-4; no firm D call. The J call is doubtful: the DNA matches TRBJ2-7 better. The germline CDR1 and CDR2 sequences are SGHTA and FQGNSA. The CDR3 is made up of 14 amino acids. The CDR3: CASSLGPARYEQYF. The CDR3 bases are TGTGCCAGCAGCTTAGGCCCAGCTAGGTACGAGCAGTACTTC.

The genes are TRBV20-1 and TRBJ2-1, with D maybe TRBD2 (6 bases). Germline CDR1 and CDR2: DFQATT and SNEGSKA (reference sequence). The CDR3 contains 13 residues. Trimming stripped 3 bases from V and 8 bases from J, with 14 bases between. DNA of the CDR3: TGCAGTGCTAGGCCGGGAGTGGAATATGAGCAGTTCTTC. This gives the protein CSARPGVEYEQFF.

This clonotype has a single count. The chain links TRBV28 to TRBJ1-2; D is undetermined. Germline values: CDR1 MDHEN, CDR2 SYDVKM. The CDR3 extends over 16 amino acids. V was cut by 3 bases and J by 2 bases, with 16 bases left in between. The CDR3 is CASSLARKTSNYGYTF. The CDR3 DNA reads as TGTGCCAGCAGTTTGGCCAGGAAAACTTCAAACTATGGCTACACCTTC.

The chain uses TRBV2 and TRBJ2-7; possibly TRBD1 for D (7 bases). Germline V lookup: CDR1 SNHLY, CDR2 FYNNEI. V lost 3 bases and J lost 2, with 11 bases in between. The CDR3 covers 14 residues. CDR3 protein: CASSDRGETYEQYF. In DNA form, the CDR3 reads TGTGCCAGCAGTGACAGGGGGGAAACCTACGAGCAGTACTTC.

The CDR3 loop reads CASSHVRTEAFF. Here the CDR3 DNA reads TGTGCCAGCAGCCATGTTAGGACTGAAGCTTTCTTT. V and J are TRBV4-2 and TRBJ1-1; D ambiguous. This CDR3 is 12 amino acids long. Germline-derived CDR1 and CDR2 are LGHNA and YNFKEQ. V gave up 3 bases and J gave up 5 bases, with 7 bases separating them.

The gene calls are TRBV2 and TRBJ2-7; no firm D call. The CDR3 has 12 residues. Germline V gene data show CDR1 as SNHLY and CDR2 as FYNNEI. V lost 10 bases, J lost 2 bases, and 12 bases lay in between. Written as DNA, the CDR3 is TGTGCCACCGCAGCGATTGCCTACGAGCAGTACTTC. Translated, it gives CATAAIAYEQYF.

V and J are TRBV29-1 and TRBJ2-7; TRBD2 matches at 10 bases. The germline V gene has CDR1 SQVTM and CDR2 ANQGSEA. The CDR3 is made up of 14 amino acids. V was pared by 7 bases and J by 6 bases, with 12 bases of the junction left unmatched. CDR3: CSATAGLAPTEQYF. The CDR3 region has the DNA TGCAGCGCCACGGCGGGACTAGCGCCTACCGAGCAGTACTTC.

This sequence joins TRBV2 and TRBJ1-5, with unresolved D. V gave up 8 bases and J gave up 5 bases, with 16 bases separating them. CDR3 length: 14 amino acids. Per germline, CDR1 SNHLY and CDR2 FYNNEI. CDR3: CASARTAMDQPQHF. The CDR3 DNA is TGTGCCAGCGCGAGGACGGCTATGGATCAGCCCCAGCATTTT.

This clonotype was seen ten or more times. The genes are TRBV29-1 and TRBJ2-5, with a weak D call TRBD1 (6 bases). CDR3 length: 15 amino acids. Germline V gene lookup returns CDR1 SQVTM and CDR2 ANQGSEA. Trimming removed 0 bases from V and 4 bases from J, with 15 bases in between. CDR3: CSVEEPTGSPETQYF. CDR3 bases: TGCAGCGTTGAAGAACCCACAGGGTCCCCAGAGACCCAGTACTTC.

This clonotype was seen a handful of times. V and J are TRBV5-1 and TRBJ2-1; D perhaps matches TRBD1 (5 bases). The CDR3 contains 18 residues. The V and J ends lost 4 bases and 6 bases respectively, with 26 bases between them. In germline, CDR1 is SGHRS, CDR2 YFSETQ. The CDR3 sequence is CASSEAIAGISGGNEQFF. CDR3 bases: TGCGCCAGCAGCGAAGCCATCGCAGGGATTTCGGGTGGCAATGAGCAGTTCTTC. Full variable domain (rest looked up from reference TRBV5-1 and TRBJ2-1): KAGVTQTPRYLIKTRGQQVTLSCSPISGHRSVSWYQQTPGQGLQFLFEYFSETQRNKGNFPGRFSGRQFSNSRSEMNVSTLELGDSALYLCASSEAIAGISGGNEQFFGPGTRLTVL.